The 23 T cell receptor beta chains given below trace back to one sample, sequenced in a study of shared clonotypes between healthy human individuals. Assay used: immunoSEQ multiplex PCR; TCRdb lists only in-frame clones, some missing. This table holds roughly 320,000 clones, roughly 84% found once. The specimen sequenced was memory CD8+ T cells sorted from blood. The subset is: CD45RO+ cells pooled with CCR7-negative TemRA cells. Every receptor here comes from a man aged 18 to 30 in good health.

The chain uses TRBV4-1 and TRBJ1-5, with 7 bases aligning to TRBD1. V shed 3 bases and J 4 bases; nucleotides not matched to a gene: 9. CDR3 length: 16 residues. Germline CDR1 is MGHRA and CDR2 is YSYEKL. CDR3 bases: TGCGCCAGCAGCCACGATGACAGGGCCCTGAATCAGCCCCAGCATTTT. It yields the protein CASSHDDRALNQPQHF.

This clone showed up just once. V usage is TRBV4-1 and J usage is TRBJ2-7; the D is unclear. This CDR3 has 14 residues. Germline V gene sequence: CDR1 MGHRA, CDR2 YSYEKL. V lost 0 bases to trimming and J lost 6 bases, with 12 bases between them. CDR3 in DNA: TGCGCCAGCAGCCAAGATGTCGAGTCACGCGAGCAGTACTTC. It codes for CASSQDVESREQYF.

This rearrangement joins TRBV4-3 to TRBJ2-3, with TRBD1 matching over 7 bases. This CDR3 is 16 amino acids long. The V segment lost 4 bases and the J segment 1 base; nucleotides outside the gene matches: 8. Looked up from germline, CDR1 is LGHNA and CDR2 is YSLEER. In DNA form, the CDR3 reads TGCGCCAGCAGCCGAGACTACGGACAGGGCACAGATACGCAGTATTTT. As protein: CASSRDYGQGTDTQYF.

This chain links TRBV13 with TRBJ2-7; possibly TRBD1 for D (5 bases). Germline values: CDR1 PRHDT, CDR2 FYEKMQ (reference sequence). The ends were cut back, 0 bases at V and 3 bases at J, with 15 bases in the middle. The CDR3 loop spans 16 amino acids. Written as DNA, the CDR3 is TGTGCCAGCAGCTTAGGCCTGACAGCCACGGACTACGAGCAGTACTTC. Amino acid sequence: CASSLGLTATDYEQYF.

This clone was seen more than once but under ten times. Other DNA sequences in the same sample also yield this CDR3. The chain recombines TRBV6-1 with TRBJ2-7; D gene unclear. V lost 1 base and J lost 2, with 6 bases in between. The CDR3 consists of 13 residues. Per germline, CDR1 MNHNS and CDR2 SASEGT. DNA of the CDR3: TGTGCCAGCAGTGAAGGGACCACCTACGAGCAGTACTTC. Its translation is CASSEGTTYEQYF.

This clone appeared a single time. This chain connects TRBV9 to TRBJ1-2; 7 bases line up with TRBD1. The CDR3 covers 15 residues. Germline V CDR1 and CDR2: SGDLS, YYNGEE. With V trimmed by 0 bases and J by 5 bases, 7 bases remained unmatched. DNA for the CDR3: TGTGCCAGCAGCGTAGGGTCCGCAGGGGGATATGGCTACACCTTC. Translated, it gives CASSVGSAGGYGYTF.

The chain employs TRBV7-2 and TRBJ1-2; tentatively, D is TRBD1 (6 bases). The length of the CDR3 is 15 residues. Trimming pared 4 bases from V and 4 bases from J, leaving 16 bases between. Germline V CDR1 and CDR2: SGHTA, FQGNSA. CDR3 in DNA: TGTGCCAGCAGCTCCGAAATAGGGGGAGCCTATGGCTACACCTTC. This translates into CASSSEIGGAYGYTF.

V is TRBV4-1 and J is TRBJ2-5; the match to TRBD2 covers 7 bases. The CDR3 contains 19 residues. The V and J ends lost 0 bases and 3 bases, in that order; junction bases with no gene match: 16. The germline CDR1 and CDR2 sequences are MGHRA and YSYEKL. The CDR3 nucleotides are TGCGCCAGCAGCCAAGATTTTTTGGCCGGAGCGGGGACCGAAGAGACCCAGTACTTC. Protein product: CASSQDFLAGAGTEETQYF.

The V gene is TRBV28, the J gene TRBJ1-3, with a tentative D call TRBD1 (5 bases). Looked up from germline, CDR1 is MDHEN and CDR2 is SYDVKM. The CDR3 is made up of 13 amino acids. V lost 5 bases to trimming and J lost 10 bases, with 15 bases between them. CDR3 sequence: CASSPGEVLTIYF. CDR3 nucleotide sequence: TGTGCCAGCAGTCCGGGGGAGGTGTTAACCATATATTTT.

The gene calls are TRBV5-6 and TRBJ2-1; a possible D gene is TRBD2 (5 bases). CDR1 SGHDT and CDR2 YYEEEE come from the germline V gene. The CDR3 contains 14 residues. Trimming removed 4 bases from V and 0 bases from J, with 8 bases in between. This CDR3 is CASSDSASYNEQFF. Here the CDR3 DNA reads TGTGCCAGCAGCGATAGCGCCTCCTACAATGAGCAGTTCTTC. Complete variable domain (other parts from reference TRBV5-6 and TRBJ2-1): DAGVTQSPTHLIKTRGQQVTLRCSPKSGHDTVSWYQQALGQGPQFIFQYYEEEERQRGNFPDRFSGHQFPNYSSELNVNALLLGDSALYLCASSDSASYNEQFFGPGTRLTVL.

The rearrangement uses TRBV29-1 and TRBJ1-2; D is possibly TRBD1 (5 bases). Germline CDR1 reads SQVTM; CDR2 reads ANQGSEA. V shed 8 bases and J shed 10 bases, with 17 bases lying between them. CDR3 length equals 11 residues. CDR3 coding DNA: TGCAGCACGAACGGGGACGGATACTACACCTTC. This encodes CSTNGDGYYTF.

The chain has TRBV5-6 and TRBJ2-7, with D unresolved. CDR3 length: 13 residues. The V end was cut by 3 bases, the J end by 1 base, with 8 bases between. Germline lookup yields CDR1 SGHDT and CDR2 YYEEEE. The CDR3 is CASSSDLSYEQYF. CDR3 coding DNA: TGTGCCAGCAGCTCTGATCTATCCTACGAGCAGTACTTC. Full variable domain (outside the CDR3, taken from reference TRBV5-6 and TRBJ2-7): DAGVTQSPTHLIKTRGQQVTLRCSPKSGHDTVSWYQQALGQGPQFIFQYYEEEERQRGNFPDRFSGHQFPNYSSELNVNALLLGDSALYLCASSSDLSYEQYFGPGTRLTVT.

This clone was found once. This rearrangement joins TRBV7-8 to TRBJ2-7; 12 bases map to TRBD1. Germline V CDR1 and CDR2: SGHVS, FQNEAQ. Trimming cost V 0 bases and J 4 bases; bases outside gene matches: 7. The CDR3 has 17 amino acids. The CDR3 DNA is TGTGCCAGCAGCTTAGCTACGCAGGGACAGGGGGCTTACGAGCAGTACTTC. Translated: CASSLATQGQGAYEQYF.

CDR3 region: CASSLGYAGQAKETQYF. The CDR3 DNA reads as TGTGCCAGCAGCTTGGGCTATGCGGGACAGGCGAAGGAGACCCAGTACTTC. J is TRBJ2-5 and V is TRBV7-9, with 8 bases matching TRBD1. Germline V gene lookup returns CDR1 SEHNR and CDR2 FQNEAQ (reference sequence). V shed 3 bases, J shed 5 bases, and the junction held 14 bases outside the gene matches. CDR3 length: 17 residues.

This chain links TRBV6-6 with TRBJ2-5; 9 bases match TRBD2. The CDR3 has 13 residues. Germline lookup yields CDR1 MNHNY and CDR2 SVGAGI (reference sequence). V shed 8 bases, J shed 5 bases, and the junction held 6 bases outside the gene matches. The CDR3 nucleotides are TGTGCCAGCTGGGCGGGAGGGCTGGAGACCCAGTACTTC. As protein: CASWAGGLETQYF.

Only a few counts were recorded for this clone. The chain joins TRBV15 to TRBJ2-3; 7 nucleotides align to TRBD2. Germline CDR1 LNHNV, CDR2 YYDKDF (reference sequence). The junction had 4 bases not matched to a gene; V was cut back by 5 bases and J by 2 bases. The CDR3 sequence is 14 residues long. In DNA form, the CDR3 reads TGTGCCACCAGCGGCCGGGAGGACACAGATACGCAGTATTTT. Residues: CATSGREDTDTQYF.

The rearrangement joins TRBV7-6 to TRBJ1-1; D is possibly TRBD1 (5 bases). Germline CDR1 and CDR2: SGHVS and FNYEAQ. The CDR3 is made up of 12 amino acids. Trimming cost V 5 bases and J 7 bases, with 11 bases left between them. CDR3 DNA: TGTGCCAGCAGCGGACGGACAAGTGAAGCTTTCTTT. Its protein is CASSGRTSEAFF.

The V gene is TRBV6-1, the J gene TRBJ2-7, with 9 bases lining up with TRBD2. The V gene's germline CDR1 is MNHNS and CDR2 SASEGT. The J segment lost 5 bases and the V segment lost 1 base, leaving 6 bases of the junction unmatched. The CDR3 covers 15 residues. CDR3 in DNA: TGTGCCAGCAGTGAAGAGGCGGGGGGGCCCCACGAGCAGTACTTC. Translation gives CASSEEAGGPHEQYF.

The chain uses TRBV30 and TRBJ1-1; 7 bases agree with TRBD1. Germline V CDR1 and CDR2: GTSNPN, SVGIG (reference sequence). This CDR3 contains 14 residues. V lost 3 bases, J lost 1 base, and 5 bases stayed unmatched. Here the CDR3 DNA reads TGTGCCTGGAGAGGACAGGCTTCGAACACTGAAGCTTTCTTT. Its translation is CAWRGQASNTEAFF. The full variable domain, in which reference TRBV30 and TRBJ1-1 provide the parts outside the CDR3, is SQTIHQWPATLVQPVGSPLSLECTVEGTSNPNLYWYRQAAGRGLQLLFYSVGIGQISSEVPQNLSASRPQDRQFILSSKKLLLSDSGFYLCAWRGQASNTEAFFGQGTRLTVV.

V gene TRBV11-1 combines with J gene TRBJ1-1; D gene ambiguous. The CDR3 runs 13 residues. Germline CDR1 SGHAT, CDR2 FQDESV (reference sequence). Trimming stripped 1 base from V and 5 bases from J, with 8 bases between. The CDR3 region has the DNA TGTGCCAGCAGCTTAGTAGTGGGGACTGAAGCTTTCTTT. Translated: CASSLVVGTEAFF.

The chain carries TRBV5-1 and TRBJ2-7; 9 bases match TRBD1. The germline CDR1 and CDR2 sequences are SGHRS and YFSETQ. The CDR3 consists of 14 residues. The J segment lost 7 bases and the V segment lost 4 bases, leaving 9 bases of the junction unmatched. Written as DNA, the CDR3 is TGCGCCAGCAGCCCGGGACAGGGTGTTCGAGAGCAGTACTTC. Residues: CASSPGQGVREQYF.

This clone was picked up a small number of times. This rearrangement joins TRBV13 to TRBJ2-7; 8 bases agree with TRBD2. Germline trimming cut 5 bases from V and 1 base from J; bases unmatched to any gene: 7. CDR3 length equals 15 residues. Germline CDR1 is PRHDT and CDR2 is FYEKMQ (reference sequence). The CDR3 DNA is TGTGCCAGCAGCCGGGAGGGAGGGGCGTCCTACGAGCAGTACTTC. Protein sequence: CASSREGGASYEQYF. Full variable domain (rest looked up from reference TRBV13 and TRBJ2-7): AAGVIQSPRHLIKEKRETATLKCYPIPRHDTVYWYQQGPGQDPQFLISFYEKMQSDKGSIPDRFSAQQFSDYHSELNMSSLELGDSALYFCASSREGGASYEQYFGPGTRLTVT.

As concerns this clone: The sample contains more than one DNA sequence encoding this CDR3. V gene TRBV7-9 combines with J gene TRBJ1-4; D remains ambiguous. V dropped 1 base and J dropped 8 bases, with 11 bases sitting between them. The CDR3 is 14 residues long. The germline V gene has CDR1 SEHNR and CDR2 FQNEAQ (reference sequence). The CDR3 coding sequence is TGTGCCAGCAGCTTAGTTGACGGGAGCGAAAAACTGTTTTTT. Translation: CASSLVDGSEKLFF.